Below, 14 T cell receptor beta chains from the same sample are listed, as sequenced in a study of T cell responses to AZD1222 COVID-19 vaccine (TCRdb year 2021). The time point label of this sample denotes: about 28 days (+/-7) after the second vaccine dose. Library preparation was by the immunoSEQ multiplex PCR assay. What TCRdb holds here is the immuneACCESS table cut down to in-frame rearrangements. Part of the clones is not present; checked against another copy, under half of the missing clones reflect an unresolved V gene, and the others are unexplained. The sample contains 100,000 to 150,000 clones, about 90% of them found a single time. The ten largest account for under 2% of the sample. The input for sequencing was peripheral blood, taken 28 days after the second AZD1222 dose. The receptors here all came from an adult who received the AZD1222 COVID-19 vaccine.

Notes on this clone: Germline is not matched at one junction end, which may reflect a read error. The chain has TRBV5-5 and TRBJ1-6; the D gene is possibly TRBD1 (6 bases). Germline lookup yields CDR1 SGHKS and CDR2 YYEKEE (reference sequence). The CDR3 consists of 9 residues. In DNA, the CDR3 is TGTGCCAGCAGCGGGGGGCCCAACTTT. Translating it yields CASSGGPNF.

The CDR3 DNA sequence: TGTGCCAGCAGCTTGGGCCAAGGGGGAGATACGCAGTATTTT. Protein sequence: CASSLGQGGDTQYF. This chain connects TRBV5-6 to TRBJ2-3, with D possibly TRBD1 on 6 matching bases. Trimming removed 0 bases at V and 5 bases at J, with 10 bases between. The CDR3 sequence is 14 residues long. Looked up from germline, CDR1 is SGHDT and CDR2 is YYEEEE.

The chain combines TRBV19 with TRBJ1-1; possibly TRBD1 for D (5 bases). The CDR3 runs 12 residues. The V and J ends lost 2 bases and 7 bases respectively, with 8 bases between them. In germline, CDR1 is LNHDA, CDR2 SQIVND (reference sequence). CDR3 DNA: TGTGCCAGTAGTATACGGGGGATTGAAGCTTTCTTT. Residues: CASSIRGIEAFF.

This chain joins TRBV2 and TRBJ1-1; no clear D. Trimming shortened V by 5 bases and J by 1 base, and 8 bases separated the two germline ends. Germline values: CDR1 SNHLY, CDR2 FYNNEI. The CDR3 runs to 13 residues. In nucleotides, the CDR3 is TGTGCCAGCAGTCCTACAGAGAACACTGAAGCTTTCTTT. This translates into CASSPTENTEAFF.

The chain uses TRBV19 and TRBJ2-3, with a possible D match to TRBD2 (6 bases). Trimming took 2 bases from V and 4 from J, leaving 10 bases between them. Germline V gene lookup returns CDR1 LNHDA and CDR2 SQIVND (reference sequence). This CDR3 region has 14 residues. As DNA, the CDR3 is TGTGCCAGTAGTATAACCCCGGGGGCAGATACGCAGTATTTT. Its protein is CASSITPGADTQYF.

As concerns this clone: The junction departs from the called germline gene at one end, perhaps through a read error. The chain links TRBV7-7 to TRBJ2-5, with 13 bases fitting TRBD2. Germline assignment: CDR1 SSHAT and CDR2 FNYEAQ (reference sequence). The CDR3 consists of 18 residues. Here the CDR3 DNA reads TGTGCTAGCAGCTTCAGGACTAGCGGGAGTGGAACGGAGGAGACCCAGTACTTC. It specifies CASSFRTSGSGTEETQYF.

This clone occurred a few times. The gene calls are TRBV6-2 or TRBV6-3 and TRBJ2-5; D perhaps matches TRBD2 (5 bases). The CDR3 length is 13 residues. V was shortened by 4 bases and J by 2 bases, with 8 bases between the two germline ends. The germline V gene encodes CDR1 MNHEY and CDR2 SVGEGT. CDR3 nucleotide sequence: TGTGCCAGCAGTTCCCGACTACAAGAGACCCAGTACTTC. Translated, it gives CASSSRLQETQYF.

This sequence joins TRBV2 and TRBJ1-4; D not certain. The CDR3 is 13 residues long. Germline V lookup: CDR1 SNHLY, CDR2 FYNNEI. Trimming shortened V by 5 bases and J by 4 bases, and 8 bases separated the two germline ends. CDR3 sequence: CASSIGLNEKLFF. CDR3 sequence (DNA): TGTGCCAGCAGTATAGGGCTTAATGAAAAACTGTTTTTT.

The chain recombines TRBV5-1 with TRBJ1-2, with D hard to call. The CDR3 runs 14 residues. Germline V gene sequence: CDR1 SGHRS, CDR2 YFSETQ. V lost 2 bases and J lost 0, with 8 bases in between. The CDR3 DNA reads TGCGCCAGCAGCTTCGACACAGCTAACTATGGCTACACCTTC. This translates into CASSFDTANYGYTF.

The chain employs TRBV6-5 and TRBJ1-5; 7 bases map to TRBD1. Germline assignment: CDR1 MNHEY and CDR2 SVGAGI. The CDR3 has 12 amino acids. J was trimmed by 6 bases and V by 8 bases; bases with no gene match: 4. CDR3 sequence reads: CASGNRGQPQHF. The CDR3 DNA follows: TGTGCCAGCGGGAACAGGGGTCAGCCCCAGCATTTT.

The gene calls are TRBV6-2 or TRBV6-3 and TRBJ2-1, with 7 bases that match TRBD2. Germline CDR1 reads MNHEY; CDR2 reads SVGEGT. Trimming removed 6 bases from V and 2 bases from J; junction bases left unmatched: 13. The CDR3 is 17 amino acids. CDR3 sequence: CASSALQRDPTYNEQFF. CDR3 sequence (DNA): TGTGCCAGCAGCGCCCTCCAGCGGGACCCCACCTACAATGAGCAGTTCTTC.

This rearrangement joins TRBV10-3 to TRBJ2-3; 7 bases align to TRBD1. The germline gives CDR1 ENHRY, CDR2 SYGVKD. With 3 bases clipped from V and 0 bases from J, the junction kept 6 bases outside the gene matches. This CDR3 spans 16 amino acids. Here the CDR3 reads CAISEVGQVSTDTQYF. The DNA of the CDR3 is TGTGCCATCAGTGAAGTAGGACAGGTCAGCACAGATACGCAGTATTTT.

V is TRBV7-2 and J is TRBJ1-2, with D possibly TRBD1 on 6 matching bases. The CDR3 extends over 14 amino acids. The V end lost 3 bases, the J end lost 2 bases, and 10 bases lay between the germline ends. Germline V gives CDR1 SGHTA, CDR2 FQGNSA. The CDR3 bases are TGTGCCAGCAGCTTTACGAGGGGGAACTATGGCTACACCTTC. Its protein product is CASSFTRGNYGYTF.

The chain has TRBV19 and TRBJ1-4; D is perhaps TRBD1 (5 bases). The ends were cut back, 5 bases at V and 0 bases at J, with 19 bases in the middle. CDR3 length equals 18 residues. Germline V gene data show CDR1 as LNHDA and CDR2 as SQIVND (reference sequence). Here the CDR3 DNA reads TGTGCCAGTAGTCCGGGACGGCCCTGGGATGCAACTAATGAAAAACTGTTTTTT. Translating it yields CASSPGRPWDATNEKLFF. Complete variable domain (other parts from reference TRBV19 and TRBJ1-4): DGGITQSPKYLFRKEGQNVTLSCEQNLNHDAMYWYRQDPGQGLRLIYYSQIVNDFQKGDIAEGYSVSREKKESFPLTVTSAQKNPTAFYLCASSPGRPWDATNEKLFFGSGTQLSVL.